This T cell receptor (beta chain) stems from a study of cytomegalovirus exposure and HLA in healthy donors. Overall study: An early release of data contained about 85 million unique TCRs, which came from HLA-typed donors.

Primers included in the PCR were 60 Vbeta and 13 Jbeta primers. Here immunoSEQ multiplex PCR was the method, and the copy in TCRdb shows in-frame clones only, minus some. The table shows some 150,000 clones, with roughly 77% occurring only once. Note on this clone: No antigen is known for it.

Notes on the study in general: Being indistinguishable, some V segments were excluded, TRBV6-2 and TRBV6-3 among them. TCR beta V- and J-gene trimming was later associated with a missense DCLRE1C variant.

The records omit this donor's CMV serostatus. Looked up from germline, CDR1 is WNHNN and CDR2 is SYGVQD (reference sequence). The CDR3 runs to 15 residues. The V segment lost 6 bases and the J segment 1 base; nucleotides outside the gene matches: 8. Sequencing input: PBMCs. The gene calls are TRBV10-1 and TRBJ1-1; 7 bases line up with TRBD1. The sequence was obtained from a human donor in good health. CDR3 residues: CASSYSTGENTEAFF. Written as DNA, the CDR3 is TGCGCCAGCAGCTACTCAACAGGGGAGAACACTGAAGCTTTCTTT.